Listed here are 27 T cell receptor beta chains from one sample, sequenced in a study of blood T cell repertoires in COVID-19. Measured with immunoSEQ multiplex PCR; TCRdb has only the in-frame clones, and not every one. The sample lists tens of thousands of clones; nearly 90% were seen once. Specimen: peripheral blood. The receptors were sampled from a man aged 55 to 70 with acute or convalescent COVID-19.

The table lists this clone with a few counts. This chain's CDR3 is CASSTGYPYEQYF. In nucleotides, the CDR3 is TGTGCCAGCAGCACAGGGTATCCCTACGAGCAGTACTTC. The chain combines TRBV6-2 or TRBV6-3 with TRBJ2-7, with D perhaps matching TRBD1 (6 bases). The CDR3 consists of 13 residues. Germline-derived CDR1 and CDR2 are MNHEY and SVGEGT. Trimming stripped 6 bases from V and 2 bases from J, with 11 bases between.

This clone appeared a single time. V is TRBV27 and J is TRBJ2-7; 7 bases line up with TRBD1. The germline gives CDR1 MNHEY, CDR2 SMNVEV (reference sequence). The V and J ends lost 6 bases and 5 bases, in that order; junction bases with no gene match: 10. The length of the CDR3 is 14 residues. CDR3 in amino acids: CASRTGVLLDEQYF. Here the CDR3 DNA reads TGTGCCAGCAGAACAGGGGTTCTTCTGGACGAGCAGTACTTC.

This rearrangement joins TRBV4-3 to TRBJ2-1; D ambiguous. Germline CDR1 LGHNA, CDR2 YSLEER. Trimming took 0 bases from V and 9 from J, leaving 12 bases between them. The CDR3 has 14 amino acids. The CDR3 here is CASSQDPVISEQFF. CDR3 bases: TGCGCCAGCAGCCAAGATCCGGTTATTTCTGAGCAGTTCTTC.

To note about this clone: Other DNA sequences in this sample translate to the same CDR3. This chain links TRBV18 with TRBJ2-1; D not resolved. The germline gives CDR1 KGHSH, CDR2 LQKENI. Trimming stripped 1 base from V and 0 bases from J, with 10 bases between. The CDR3 has 16 residues. CDR3 nucleotide sequence: TGTGCCAGCTCACCACGGGCAGGTAGCTCCTACAATGAGCAGTTCTTC. This codes for CASSPRAGSSYNEQFF.

V is TRBV30 and J is TRBJ2-1; 10 bases match TRBD2. CDR1 is GTSNPN and CDR2 is SVGIG in the germline V gene (reference sequence). V lost 4 bases, J lost 6 bases, and 6 bases stayed unmatched. The CDR3 loop spans 14 amino acids. The CDR3 bases are TGTGCCTGGACCACAGGACTAGCGGTCAATGAGCAGTTCTTC. It is translated as CAWTTGLAVNEQFF.

V and J are TRBV15 and TRBJ1-5, with D possibly matching TRBD1 (5 bases). The CDR3 consists of 13 residues. CDR1 LNHNV and CDR2 YYDKDF come from the germline V gene (reference sequence). V dropped 5 bases and J dropped 6 bases, with 11 bases sitting between them. CDR3 nucleotide sequence: TGTGCCACCAGCCCCCCCGGGGGTCAGCCCCAGCATTTT. Its translation is CATSPPGGQPQHF.

The chain has TRBV4-1 and TRBJ1-5; D is possibly TRBD1 (5 bases). The germline CDR1 and CDR2 sequences are MGHRA and YSYEKL. V was cut by 4 bases and J by 7 bases, with 14 bases left in between. This CDR3 region has 14 residues. The CDR3 DNA follows: TGCGCCAGCAGCCGACAACAGGTCGAGCAGCCCCAGCATTTT. This gives the protein CASSRQQVEQPQHF.

The chain links TRBV2 to TRBJ1-4, with D perhaps matching TRBD1 (6 bases). The germline V gene has CDR1 SNHLY and CDR2 FYNNEI. The CDR3 sequence is 14 residues long. Trimming removed 5 bases at V and 6 bases at J, with 13 bases between. This chain's CDR3 is CASSPTGQDEKLFF. DNA for the CDR3: TGTGCCAGCAGTCCGACAGGCCAGGATGAAAAACTGTTTTTT.

This chain joins TRBV5-6 and TRBJ2-3, with D possibly being TRBD2 (6 bases). The CDR3 covers 17 residues. The germline V gene has CDR1 SGHDT and CDR2 YYEEEE. Trimming cost V 4 bases and J 4 bases, with 22 bases left between them. CDR3 in DNA: TGTGCCAGCAGCCTCCGCCGTTTTGGGGGGAGAGCAGATACGCAGTATTTT. Residues: CASSLRRFGGRADTQYF.

The chain's CDR3 is CASTLGRADTQYF. The CDR3 DNA sequence: TGTGCCAGCACCCTTGGGCGGGCAGATACGCAGTATTTT. This chain connects TRBV3-1 (or the pseudogene TRBV3-2) to TRBJ2-3; weak D call: TRBD2 (5 bases). The V end was cut by 7 bases, the J end by 4 bases, with 12 bases between. The length of the CDR3 is 13 residues. In germline, CDR1 is LGHDT, CDR2 YNNKEL (reference sequence).

The rearrangement uses TRBV5-6 and TRBJ1-1, with TRBD1 as a possible D gene (5 bases). CDR3 length: 16 residues. Germline CDR1 SGHDT, CDR2 YYEEEE. Trimming removed 4 bases at V and 0 bases at J, with 16 bases between. The CDR3 loop is CASSQREGLMNTEAFF. The CDR3 DNA reads as TGTGCCAGCAGCCAGAGGGAGGGACTTATGAACACTGAAGCTTTCTTT.

The chain employs TRBV29-1 and TRBJ2-3; TRBD1 matches at 9 bases. Germline V gene sequence: CDR1 SQVTM, CDR2 ANQGSEA. This CDR3 region has 15 residues. The V segment lost 8 bases and the J segment 1 base; nucleotides outside the gene matches: 10. The CDR3 DNA reads as TGCAGCACTACACAGGGGGCAGTAGGCACAGATACGCAGTATTTT. It translates to CSTTQGAVGTDTQYF.

This clone was counted a single time. The chain recombines TRBV4-3 with TRBJ2-5; 8 bases map to TRBD2. CDR3 length: 17 amino acids. J was trimmed by 3 bases and V by 0 bases; bases with no gene match: 9. CDR1 and CDR2 (germline): LGHNA, YSLEER. This CDR3 reads CASSQDLERGPKETQYF. The DNA for the CDR3 is TGCGCCAGCAGCCAAGATCTTGAGCGGGGGCCAAAAGAGACCCAGTACTTC.

The V and J genes are TRBV2 and TRBJ2-5, with 10 bases fitting TRBD2. This CDR3 contains 15 residues. Germline V lookup: CDR1 SNHLY, CDR2 FYNNEI. J was trimmed by 4 bases and V by 4 bases; bases with no gene match: 6. The CDR3 is CASSGSGGEGETQYF. DNA of the CDR3: TGTGCCAGCAGTGGGAGCGGGGGGGAAGGAGAGACCCAGTACTTC.

V gene TRBV5-5 combines with J gene TRBJ1-1; tentatively, D is TRBD1 (6 bases). Germline CDR1 reads SGHKS; CDR2 reads YYEKEE (reference sequence). Trimming removed 4 bases from V and 8 bases from J, with 18 bases in between. The CDR3 is 14 amino acids. This CDR3 is CASSPRVGAREAFF. CDR3 coding DNA: TGTGCCAGCAGCCCGAGGGTGGGGGCTCGGGAAGCTTTCTTT.

The chain couples TRBV3-1 (or the pseudogene TRBV3-2) to TRBJ1-2; TRBD1 matches 8 bases. The CDR3 has 17 residues. Trimming removed 0 bases from V and 4 bases from J; junction bases left unmatched: 10. Per the germline V gene, CDR1 is LGHDT and CDR2 is YNNKEL (reference sequence). CDR3 in DNA: TGTGCCAGCAGCCAAGATCTTCTCCAGGGGGCTCGCTATGGCTACACCTTC. It specifies CASSQDLLQGARYGYTF.

The rearrangement uses TRBV24-1 and TRBJ1-5, with a weak D call TRBD1 (5 bases). The CDR3 consists of 17 residues. V lost 0 bases and J 6 bases, leaving 17 bases between the germline ends. Germline V CDR1 and CDR2: KGHDR, SFDVKD. CDR3 sequence: CATSDLVPGGFGQPQHF. DNA of the CDR3: TGTGCCACCAGTGATTTGGTTCCGGGGGGGTTTGGTCAGCCCCAGCATTTT.

This clone was detected only once. J is TRBJ1-1 and V is TRBV29-1, with D unclear. V dropped 6 bases and J dropped 5 bases, with 13 bases sitting between them. CDR1 is SQVTM, CDR2 ANQGSEA, per germline. The CDR3 has 12 amino acids. The CDR3 is CSVSGSGTEAFF. CDR3 sequence (DNA): TGCAGCGTGTCTGGGAGTGGGACTGAAGCTTTCTTT.

This sequence joins TRBV30 and TRBJ1-1, with 8 bases that match TRBD1. CDR1 GTSNPN and CDR2 SVGIG come from the germline V gene (reference sequence). The ends lost 5 bases at V and 14 bases at J; junction bases unmatched: 10. CDR3 length: 11 amino acids. The CDR3 reads CAWQTGAMVFF. Written as DNA, the CDR3 is TGTGCCTGGCAGACAGGGGCTATGGTGTTCTTT. The entire variable domain, with the rest obtained from reference TRBV30 and TRBJ1-1, is as follows: SQTIHQWPATLVQPVGSPLSLECTVEGTSNPNLYWYRQAAGRGLQLLFYSVGIGQISSEVPQNLSASRPQDRQFILSSKKLLLSDSGFYLCAWQTGAMVFFGQGTRLTVV.

The genes are TRBV19 and TRBJ1-1; 8 positions agree with TRBD1. Germline lookup yields CDR1 LNHDA and CDR2 SQIVND (reference sequence). The ends lost 4 bases at V and 11 bases at J; junction bases unmatched: 9. The CDR3 is 13 amino acids. CDR3 region: CASSRDSTGDAFF. CDR3 DNA: TGTGCCAGTAGTAGAGACTCGACAGGGGATGCTTTCTTT.

This clone was detected a few times. The V call is TRBV7-9, the J call TRBJ2-2; no clear D. This CDR3 is 12 amino acids long. Deletions cut 2 bases from V and 7 bases from J, with 5 bases between. Germline V lookup: CDR1 SEHNR, CDR2 FQNEAQ (reference sequence). CDR3 residues: CASSLSLGELFF. The CDR3 nucleotides read TGTGCCAGCAGCTTATCTCTCGGGGAGCTGTTTTTT.

As DNA, the CDR3 is TGTGCCATCAAACCCGGACAAGGGTCTACCGGGGAGCTGTTTTTT. Its translation: CAIKPGQGSTGELFF. The chain is built from TRBV10-3 and TRBJ2-2; D is perhaps TRBD1 (5 bases). Germline V gene data show CDR1 as ENHRY and CDR2 as SYGVKD. V lost 7 bases and J 5 bases, leaving 17 bases between the germline ends. The CDR3 has 15 residues.

V gene TRBV7-9 combines with J gene TRBJ1-5; TRBD1 might be the D (6 bases). CDR3 length equals 16 residues. Trimming left V 4 bases short and J 1 base short, with 14 bases between. CDR1 and CDR2 from the germline V gene are SEHNR and FQNEAQ (reference sequence). DNA for the CDR3: TGTGCCAGCAGCTCTACAGGGATGGGGAGCAATCAGCCCCAGCATTTT. Translated: CASSSTGMGSNQPQHF.

This clone appeared a single time. The chain employs TRBV4-3 and TRBJ2-1; TRBD2 might be the D (6 bases). The V end was cut by 0 bases, the J end by 3 bases, with 12 bases between. The CDR3 sequence is 16 residues long. Per germline, CDR1 LGHNA and CDR2 YSLEER. CDR3 amino acids: CASSQDPDGGYNEQFF. The CDR3 DNA reads as TGCGCCAGCAGCCAAGATCCTGACGGGGGCTACAATGAGCAGTTCTTC.

V is TRBV4-1 and J is TRBJ2-1; 7 nucleotides align to TRBD1. V trimming: 1 base; J trimming: 8 bases; junction bases outside the gene matches: 11. CDR3 length: 16 amino acids. Germline CDR1 reads MGHRA; CDR2 reads YSYEKL. The DNA for the CDR3 is TGCGCCAGCAGCCAAGTGCCGGGACAGCCTACAGATGAGCAGTTCTTC. Translating it yields CASSQVPGQPTDEQFF.

This clone was seen just once. CDR3 DNA sequence: TGTGCCAGCAGCTTAGAAGGGGGCACCGGGGAGCTGTTTTTT. Encoded protein: CASSLEGGTGELFF. The J gene is TRBJ2-2, the V gene TRBV11-2; TRBD1 might be the D (6 bases). Germline loops: CDR1 SGHAT, CDR2 FQNNGV. The CDR3 is 14 amino acids. V lost 0 bases, J lost 4 bases, and 6 bases lay in between.

The V gene is TRBV18, the J gene TRBJ1-1; D remains ambiguous. V was trimmed by 4 bases and J by 2 bases, leaving 11 bases between them. The CDR3 is 14 residues long. CDR1 is KGHSH, CDR2 LQKENI, per germline. CDR3 sequence (DNA): TGTGCCAGCTCACGCTCCGGGTCTAACACTGAAGCTTTCTTT. Translation: CASSRSGSNTEAFF. The full variable domain, completed using reference TRBV18 and TRBJ1-1, is NAGVMQNPRHLVRRRGQEARLRCSPMKGHSHVYWYRQLPEEGLKFMVYLQKENIIDESGMPKERFSAEFPKEGPSILRIQQVVRGDSAAYFCASSRSGSNTEAFFGQGTRLTVV.